The 23 T cell receptor beta chains given below trace back to one sample, sequenced in a study of cytomegalovirus exposure and HLA in healthy donors. It was with 60 Vbeta and 13 Jbeta primers that the PCR ran. The table came from immunoSEQ multiplex PCR; TCRdb's copy has only in-frame clones and leaves some out. Of around 120,000 clones in the sample, around 82% were seen once. Sequenced input: PBMCs. The receptors derive from a male donor in good health and CMV-seropositive.

The gene calls are TRBV5-1 and TRBJ2-7; D perhaps matches TRBD1 (6 bases). The CDR3 totals 15 residues. Per the germline V gene, CDR1 is SGHRS and CDR2 is YFSETQ. Trimming took 0 bases from V and 0 from J, leaving 10 bases between them. CDR3 region: CASSLEQGVSYEQYF. As DNA, the CDR3 is TGCGCCAGCAGCTTGGAACAGGGAGTCTCCTACGAGCAGTACTTC.

CDR3 nucleotide sequence: TGTGCCAGCAGCTCCGGACAGGGTCGAACCGGGGAGCTGTTTTTT. Its translation: CASSSGQGRTGELFF. The chain carries TRBV9 and TRBJ2-2; 8 bases fit TRBD1. Germline V gives CDR1 SGDLS, CDR2 YYNGEE. CDR3 length: 15 amino acids. Germline trimming cut 4 bases from V and 5 bases from J; bases unmatched to any gene: 7.

The chain carries TRBV7-2 and TRBJ1-2; D perhaps matches TRBD1 (5 bases). Deletions cut 2 bases from V and 8 bases from J, with 12 bases between. Germline loops: CDR1 SGHTA, CDR2 FQGNSA. The CDR3 totals 13 residues. The CDR3 DNA follows: TGTGCCAGCAGCTTACTGGACACTGGCGGCTACACCTTC. Translated: CASSLLDTGGYTF.

The J gene is TRBJ2-3, the V gene TRBV19, with 14 bases fitting TRBD2. CDR1 and CDR2 (germline): LNHDA, SQIVND (reference sequence). V dropped 5 bases and J dropped 3; count of bases not matched to a gene: 4. The CDR3 contains 16 residues. CDR3 DNA: TGTGCCAGTAGTTTGGGACTAGCGGGAGTTACAGATACGCAGTATTTT. This encodes CASSLGLAGVTDTQYF.

This chain links TRBV7-3 with TRBJ2-5; 15 positions match TRBD2. The germline V gene encodes CDR1 SGHTA and CDR2 FQGTGA. Losses at the gene ends were 0 bases for V and 4 bases for J; bases not matched to a gene: 3. The CDR3 totals 17 residues. In DNA, the CDR3 is TGTGCCAGCAGCTTAACAGGACTAGCGGGAGGGGCAGAGACCCAGTACTTC. Translating gives CASSLTGLAGGAETQYF.

The V call is TRBV7-2, the J call TRBJ1-1; D gene ambiguous. CDR1 is SGHTA and CDR2 is FQGNSA in the germline V gene. The CDR3 covers 15 residues. V lost 4 bases and J 0 bases, leaving 12 bases between the germline ends. The CDR3 is CASSSYGVMNTEAFF. The CDR3 nucleotides are TGTGCCAGCAGCTCCTACGGGGTGATGAACACTGAAGCTTTCTTT.

The chain is built from TRBV27 and TRBJ2-1, with 9 nucleotides matching TRBD1. Losses at the gene ends were 0 bases for V and 6 bases for J; bases not matched to a gene: 6. Germline V lookup: CDR1 MNHEY, CDR2 SMNVEV (reference sequence). This CDR3 has 16 amino acids. In nucleotides, the CDR3 is TGTGCCAGCAGTTTATCCGGGACAGGGCGGCCCAATGAGCAGTTCTTC. Encoded protein: CASSLSGTGRPNEQFF.

The chain couples TRBV7-2 to TRBJ1-5; D possibly corresponds to TRBD1 (6 bases). Germline CDR1 is SGHTA and CDR2 is FQGNSA. Trimming pared 5 bases from V and 3 bases from J, leaving 8 bases between. The CDR3 length is 13 residues. The chain's CDR3 is CASSDRFNQPQHF. The DNA for the CDR3 is TGTGCCAGCAGCGACAGGTTCAATCAGCCCCAGCATTTT.

For this clone: This specimen includes other DNA sequences encoding the same CDR3. The rearrangement links TRBV11-2 to TRBJ1-1, with TRBD1 matching 8 bases. CDR3 length: 14 amino acids. With V trimmed by 1 base and J by 5 bases, 3 bases remained unmatched. The germline V gene has CDR1 SGHAT and CDR2 FQNNGV. This CDR3 reads CASSLAGGRTEAFF. CDR3 nucleotides: TGTGCCAGCAGCTTAGCAGGGGGCCGGACTGAAGCTTTCTTT.

This chain joins TRBV7-3 and TRBJ2-2; possibly TRBD2 for D (6 bases). Germline CDR1 is SGHTA and CDR2 is FQGTGA. This CDR3 contains 15 residues. Trimming removed 6 bases at V and 2 bases at J, with 13 bases between. Written as DNA, the CDR3 is TGTGCCAGCAGTGGTACAGGACTAAACACCGGGGAGCTGTTTTTT. Protein product: CASSGTGLNTGELFF.

This clone was counted a single time. The chain couples TRBV28 to TRBJ2-1, with 13 nucleotides matching TRBD2. Germline V gene sequence: CDR1 MDHEN, CDR2 SYDVKM. V lost 6 bases, J lost 8 bases, and 13 bases stayed unmatched. The CDR3 runs 17 residues. CDR3 sequence: CASSPRLAGGFGDEQFF. CDR3 DNA: TGTGCCAGCAGCCCCCGACTAGCGGGGGGCTTCGGCGATGAGCAGTTCTTC.

The chain's CDR3 is CSVRPSRVGSSYEQYF. As DNA, the CDR3 is TGCAGCGTTCGGCCTTCGAGGGTTGGTAGCTCCTACGAGCAGTACTTC. The V gene is TRBV29-1, the J gene TRBJ2-7, with a possible D match to TRBD2 (5 bases). Germline values: CDR1 SQVTM, CDR2 ANQGSEA. Trimming left V 5 bases short and J 0 bases short, with 20 bases between. The CDR3 spans 16 residues.

This rearrangement joins TRBV7-9 to TRBJ2-1; 7 bases map to TRBD1. Germline CDR1 SEHNR, CDR2 FQNEAQ (reference sequence). Trimming at V came to 5 bases and at J to 7 bases, leaving 11 bases not matched to a gene. The CDR3 contains 15 residues. CDR3 sequence: CASSQTGMGKNEQFF. The CDR3 DNA sequence: TGTGCCAGCAGCCAGACAGGGATGGGAAAGAATGAGCAGTTCTTC. The whole variable domain, filled in from reference TRBV7-9 and TRBJ2-1, reads DTGVSQNPRHKITKRGQNVTFRCDPISEHNRLYWYRQTLGQGPEFLTYFQNEAQLEKSRLLSDRFSAERPKGSFSTLEIQRTEQGDSAMYLCASSQTGMGKNEQFFGPGTRLTVL.

CDR3 bases: TGCGCCAGCAGCCAAGATTTACTAGCGGGGTACAATGAGCAGTTCTTC. Its protein is CASSQDLLAGYNEQFF. V usage is TRBV4-3 and J usage is TRBJ2-1; 10 bases map to TRBD2. CDR3 length: 16 amino acids. V shed 0 bases and J 4 bases; nucleotides not matched to a gene: 3. CDR1 is LGHNA, CDR2 YSLEER, per germline.

This sequence joins TRBV18 and TRBJ2-7; 9 bases map to TRBD2. With V trimmed by 3 bases and J by 5 bases, 5 bases remained unmatched. This CDR3 is 14 amino acids long. Per germline, CDR1 KGHSH and CDR2 LQKENI. The CDR3 loop is CASSPLGLAHEQYF. CDR3 sequence (DNA): TGTGCCAGCTCACCCTTGGGACTAGCCCACGAGCAGTACTTC. Complete variable domain (other parts from reference TRBV18 and TRBJ2-7): NAGVMQNPRHLVRRRGQEARLRCSPMKGHSHVYWYRQLPEEGLKFMVYLQKENIIDESGMPKERFSAEFPKEGPSILRIQQVVRGDSAAYFCASSPLGLAHEQYFGPGTRLTVT.

The rearrangement joins TRBV5-1 to TRBJ1-1, with D hard to call. The CDR3 consists of 14 residues. Per germline, CDR1 SGHRS and CDR2 YFSETQ. V lost 0 bases, J lost 4 bases, and 10 bases lay in between. The CDR3 protein is CASSLDGVGTEAFF. CDR3 sequence (DNA): TGCGCCAGCAGCTTGGACGGGGTTGGCACTGAAGCTTTCTTT.

The chain recombines TRBV7-8 with TRBJ1-5; weak D call: TRBD1 (5 bases). The CDR3 is 15 residues long. Germline V lookup: CDR1 SGHVS, CDR2 FQNEAQ. Trimming removed 0 bases from V and 9 bases from J, with 15 bases in between. The CDR3 DNA is TGTGCCAGCAGCTTAGCGCGACAGTCCGGGGGGCCCCAGCATTTT. Protein product: CASSLARQSGGPQHF.

The J gene is TRBJ1-1, the V gene TRBV2; D perhaps matches TRBD1 (6 bases). In germline, CDR1 is SNHLY, CDR2 FYNNEI. This CDR3 spans 13 amino acids. Trimming cost V 6 bases and J 6 bases, with 14 bases left between them. CDR3 loop: CASSNDRLAEAFF. CDR3 bases: TGTGCCAGCAGCAACGACAGGTTGGCTGAAGCTTTCTTT.

This sequence joins TRBV7-8 and TRBJ2-3; 9 positions match TRBD2. V was clipped by 5 bases and J by 1 base; unmatched bases: 10. CDR1 is SGHVS and CDR2 is FQNEAQ in the germline V gene. CDR3 length: 17 amino acids. The DNA of the CDR3 is TGTGCCAGCAGCGTGAGGGGGCTAGCGGGACGCACAGATACGCAGTATTTT. Translating it yields CASSVRGLAGRTDTQYF.

Only a few counts were recorded for this clone. This chain uses TRBV7-2 with TRBJ2-1, with 8 positions matching TRBD2. The CDR3 loop spans 16 amino acids. In germline, CDR1 is SGHTA, CDR2 FQGNSA. Trimming removed 5 bases from V and 6 bases from J; junction bases left unmatched: 12. The CDR3 DNA sequence: TGTGCCAGCAGCGGACCGGGACTAGAGGTTGCCAATGAGCAGTTCTTC. This gives the protein CASSGPGLEVANEQFF.

This chain joins TRBV7-2 and TRBJ2-1; 7 bases are a match to TRBD2. Germline CDR1 SGHTA, CDR2 FQGNSA. The V and J ends lost 5 bases and 8 bases, in that order; junction bases with no gene match: 15. The length of the CDR3 is 16 residues. CDR3 in DNA: TGTGCCAGCAGCACATTCGGACTAGGAAACGGGTATGAGCAGTTCTTC. As protein: CASSTFGLGNGYEQFF.

The chain is built from TRBV6-5 and TRBJ1-1; 9 bases align to TRBD1. Germline V gene data show CDR1 as MNHEY and CDR2 as SVGAGI. V trimming: 5 bases; J trimming: 10 bases; junction bases outside the gene matches: 8. The CDR3 spans 13 residues. In DNA, the CDR3 is TGTGCCAGCAGTCCTCCCGGGACAGGGCCAGCTTTCTTT. It yields the protein CASSPPGTGPAFF.

In this sample, this clone turned up a few times. This chain uses TRBV4-2 with TRBJ2-2; perhaps TRBD1 as D (5 bases). This CDR3 comprises 12 residues. V was cut by 5 bases and J by 6 bases, with 7 bases left in between. Germline V gives CDR1 LGHNA, CDR2 YNFKEQ. This CDR3 reads CASSVQAGELFF. The CDR3 DNA follows: TGTGCCAGCAGCGTACAGGCCGGGGAGCTGTTTTTT.